Each of the 32 T cell receptor beta chains below was sequenced from the same sample in a study of blood T cell repertoires in COVID-19. The repertoire was sequenced with immunoSEQ multiplex PCR; TCRdb's copy has only in-frame clones and lacks some. Of more than 250,000 clones in the sample, 70% to 90% were seen once. Material: PBMCs or T cells enriched from blood (not recorded which). These receptors all stem from a woman aged 25-40 years who had recovered from COVID-19.

The V and J genes are TRBV6-5 and TRBJ2-7, with D perhaps TRBD2 (5 bases). The germline V gene encodes CDR1 MNHEY and CDR2 SVGAGI. The V end lost 0 bases, the J end lost 2 bases, and 5 bases lay between the germline ends. This CDR3 region has 13 residues. In DNA, the CDR3 is TGTGCCAGCAGTTACTCCGGGACCTACGAGCAGTACTTC. Translation gives CASSYSGTYEQYF.

This clone was seen only once. The V call is TRBV27, the J call TRBJ1-2; 7 bases fit TRBD1. The CDR3 totals 13 residues. CDR1 and CDR2 from the germline V gene are MNHEY and SMNVEV (reference sequence). Losses at the gene ends were 5 bases for V and 6 bases for J; bases not matched to a gene: 6. The CDR3, as DNA: TGTGCCAGCAGTCCTGGGACAGTCCATGGCTACACCTTC. Translation: CASSPGTVHGYTF.

The V call is TRBV11-2, the J call TRBJ1-2; weak D call: TRBD1 (5 bases). CDR1 is SGHAT, CDR2 FQNNGV, per germline. The CDR3 is made up of 14 amino acids. V was trimmed by 5 bases and J by 4 bases, leaving 14 bases between them. The DNA for the CDR3 is TGTGCCAGCAGCCCATCTCAGGGTGGCTATGGCTACACCTTC. Amino acid sequence: CASSPSQGGYGYTF.

The V call is TRBV19, the J call TRBJ1-5; D remains unclear. CDR1 and CDR2 (germline): LNHDA, SQIVND (reference sequence). Trimming pared 3 bases from V and 2 bases from J, leaving 14 bases between. The CDR3 has 16 amino acids. CDR3 nucleotide sequence: TGTGCCAGTAGTATCCGAGGCGAGGATCGCAATCAGCCCCAGCATTTT. Translated: CASSIRGEDRNQPQHF.

The rearrangement uses TRBV7-8 and TRBJ2-2, with 8 bases aligning to TRBD1. The ends lost 5 bases at V and 6 bases at J; junction bases unmatched: 11. CDR1 is SGHVS, CDR2 FQNEAQ, per germline. The CDR3 consists of 16 residues. The CDR3 loop reads CASSPQGVYSAGELFF. The CDR3 nucleotides read TGTGCCAGCAGCCCACAGGGGGTGTATTCGGCCGGGGAGCTGTTTTTT.

Remarks on this clone: The same CDR3 arises from other DNA sequences in this sample as well. V usage is TRBV27 and J usage is TRBJ1-5; 7 nucleotides match TRBD1. V shed 3 bases and J 4 bases; nucleotides not matched to a gene: 0. CDR3 length equals 13 residues. Germline lookup yields CDR1 MNHEY and CDR2 SMNVEV (reference sequence). CDR3 sequence: CASSLGQNQPQHF. CDR3 nucleotides: TGTGCCAGCAGTTTGGGACAGAATCAGCCCCAGCATTTT.

The chain employs TRBV5-8 and TRBJ1-2; D remains unclear. V was pared by 0 bases and J by 7 bases, with 13 bases between. The germline gives CDR1 SGHTS, CDR2 YDEGEE. This CDR3 spans 14 amino acids. CDR3 sequence: CASSLVAAGSGYTF. The CDR3, as DNA: TGTGCCAGCAGCTTGGTAGCAGCCGGATCTGGCTACACCTTC.

This clone was recorded a few times. The chain has TRBV6-5 and TRBJ1-1; the D gene is possibly TRBD1 (5 bases). The ends were cut back, 0 bases at V and 3 bases at J, with 8 bases in the middle. CDR1 MNHEY and CDR2 SVGAGI come from the germline V gene. The CDR3 spans 14 residues. The CDR3 region is CASSYSSRDTEAFF. CDR3 nucleotides: TGTGCCAGCAGTTACTCGAGCAGGGACACTGAAGCTTTCTTT.

About this clone itself: A read error may produce the germline difference seen at one junction end. The chain employs TRBV5-1 and TRBJ2-1, with 9 positions matching TRBD2. CDR1 and CDR2 from the germline V gene are SGHRS and YFSETQ. This CDR3 is built from 15 residues. DNA of the CDR3: TGCGCCCGCAGCTTGGCGGGGGGGGCCTACAATGAGCAGTTCTTC. It specifies CARSLAGGAYNEQFF. Looking up the rest from reference TRBV5-1 and TRBJ2-1 gives the full variable domain: KAGVTQTPRYLIKTRGQQVTLSCSPISGHRSVSWYQQTPGQGLQFLFEYFSETQRNKGNFPGRFSGRQFSNSRSEMNVSTLELGDSALYLCARSLAGGAYNEQFFGPGTRLTVL.

This chain uses TRBV7-2 with TRBJ2-7; tentatively, D is TRBD1 (5 bases). The CDR3 runs 13 residues. Between the trimmed V and J ends, which lost 4 bases and 3 bases, there was a span of 10 bases. Germline lookup yields CDR1 SGHTA and CDR2 FQGNSA. CDR3 DNA sequence: TGTGCCAGCAGCTCCGGACAAGTCTACGAGCAGTACTTC. Amino acids: CASSSGQVYEQYF.

The rearrangement links TRBV5-6 to TRBJ2-5; 7 bases line up with TRBD1. V was pared by 2 bases and J by 5 bases, with 3 bases of the junction left unmatched. CDR1 and CDR2 (germline): SGHDT, YYEEEE. The CDR3 runs to 13 residues. The CDR3 is CASSFRGSETQYF. The DNA for the CDR3 is TGTGCCAGCAGCTTCAGGGGGTCGGAGACCCAGTACTTC.

This chain connects TRBV6-1 to TRBJ1-1, with D possibly being TRBD1 (6 bases). This CDR3 region has 14 residues. In germline, CDR1 is MNHNS, CDR2 SASEGT. Trimming shortened V by 2 bases and J by 7 bases, and 14 bases separated the two germline ends. The DNA for the CDR3 is TGTGCCAGCAGTGAAAGAAGGATGGACAGTGAAGCTTTCTTT. It translates to CASSERRMDSEAFF.

As for this clone: The junction departs from the called germline gene at one end, perhaps through a read error. The V gene is TRBV7-7, the J gene TRBJ1-5; TRBD1 might be the D (6 bases). The CDR3 has 16 residues. In germline, CDR1 is SSHAT, CDR2 FNYEAQ (reference sequence). CDR3: CASSGRDKPSNQPQHF. The CDR3 DNA is TGTGCTAGCAGCGGCCGGGACAAACCTAGCAATCAGCCCCAGCATTTT. The complete variable domain, with remaining parts taken from reference TRBV7-7 and TRBJ1-5, reads GAGVSQSPRYKVTKRGQDVTLRCDPISSHATLYWYQQALGQGPEFLTYFNYEAQPDKSGLPSDRFSAERPEGSISTLTIQRTEQRDSAMYRCASSGRDKPSNQPQHFGDGTRLSIL.

The genes are TRBV18 and TRBJ2-7, with D unclear. Germline CDR1 reads KGHSH; CDR2 reads LQKENI. Trimming removed 6 bases at V and 0 bases at J, with 12 bases between. This CDR3 is built from 14 residues. CDR3 region: CASSTSYSSYEQYF. As DNA, the CDR3 is TGTGCCAGCTCTACTTCTTATAGCTCCTACGAGCAGTACTTC.

The chain carries TRBV27 and TRBJ2-2; TRBD1 might be the D (6 bases). Trimming stripped 3 bases from V and 1 base from J, with 18 bases between. Germline V lookup: CDR1 MNHEY, CDR2 SMNVEV (reference sequence). The CDR3 consists of 18 residues. CDR3 sequence: CASSFQQGIGLNTGELFF. CDR3 in DNA: TGTGCCAGCAGTTTCCAACAGGGAATCGGCCTGAACACCGGGGAGCTGTTTTTT.

The rearrangement links TRBV14 to TRBJ1-2, with D perhaps matching TRBD1 (6 bases). The CDR3 runs to 14 residues. With 6 bases removed from V and 3 bases from J, the gap between germline ends came to 14 bases. The germline V gene encodes CDR1 SGHDN and CDR2 FVKESK. CDR3 coding DNA: TGTGCCAGCAGGGGGGCTGGAACACACTATGGCTACACCTTC. It specifies CASRGAGTHYGYTF.

This clone has just one count. CDR3 residues: CSVERTQKETQYF. The CDR3 DNA is TGCAGCGTTGAGAGGACACAGAAAGAGACCCAGTACTTC. The chain links TRBV29-1 to TRBJ2-5; tentatively, D is TRBD1 (5 bases). CDR1 is SQVTM and CDR2 is ANQGSEA in the germline V gene. The V end was cut by 3 bases, the J end by 3 bases, with 11 bases between. The CDR3 is 13 amino acids.

The J gene is TRBJ1-2, the V gene TRBV7-8, with D perhaps matching TRBD1 (5 bases). The CDR3 runs to 14 residues. Germline CDR1 is SGHVS and CDR2 is FQNEAQ. V was pared by 5 bases and J by 4 bases, with 14 bases between. The CDR3 DNA is TGTGCCAGCAGCCAAATCAGGGAAGCCTATGGCTACACCTTC. This encodes CASSQIREAYGYTF.

The rearrangement joins TRBV5-1 to TRBJ1-4; possible D gene TRBD1, 6 bases. The CDR3 extends over 15 amino acids. CDR1 and CDR2 (germline): SGHRS, YFSETQ. Trimming took 3 bases from V and 7 from J, leaving 16 bases between them. In nucleotides, the CDR3 is TGCGCCAGCAGCTCTTCAGGGGCTAGCGGTGAAAAACTGTTTTTT. It yields the protein CASSSSGASGEKLFF. The entire variable domain, with the rest obtained from reference TRBV5-1 and TRBJ1-4, is as follows: KAGVTQTPRYLIKTRGQQVTLSCSPISGHRSVSWYQQTPGQGLQFLFEYFSETQRNKGNFPGRFSGRQFSNSRSEMNVSTLELGDSALYLCASSSSGASGEKLFFGSGTQLSVL.

There are a few counts of this clone. This sequence joins TRBV5-1 and TRBJ2-7; D unclear. Germline loops: CDR1 SGHRS, CDR2 YFSETQ. The V gene lost 0 bases and the J gene lost 1 base, with 5 bases spanning the gap. The CDR3 runs to 13 residues. The CDR3 loop reads CASSLAASYEQYF. DNA for the CDR3: TGCGCCAGCAGCTTGGCCGCGTCCTACGAGCAGTACTTC.

The rearrangement joins TRBV27 to TRBJ1-2, with 12 positions matching TRBD1. CDR3 length equals 16 residues. CDR1 is MNHEY and CDR2 is SMNVEV in the germline V gene (reference sequence). The trim removed 5 bases at V and 2 bases at J, leaving 6 bases unmatched. CDR3 nucleotide sequence: TGTGCCAGCAGTATGGGACAGGGGGCTCCCAACTATGGCTACACCTTC. The encoded protein is CASSMGQGAPNYGYTF.

J is TRBJ1-1 and V is TRBV3-1 (or the pseudogene TRBV3-2), with D unresolved. The V end lost 3 bases, the J end lost 7 bases, and 9 bases lay between the germline ends. The CDR3 totals 12 residues. The germline gives CDR1 LGHDT, CDR2 YNNKEL (reference sequence). The CDR3 DNA reads TGTGCCAGCAGCCAGGCAGGCCTTGAAGCTTTCTTT. Translated, it gives CASSQAGLEAFF.

This clone was counted between two and nine times. The gene calls are TRBV7-9 and TRBJ1-2; D is ambiguous. V was shortened by 1 base and J by 2 bases, with 17 bases between the two germline ends. The CDR3 runs 17 residues. Germline CDR1 SEHNR, CDR2 FQNEAQ (reference sequence). CDR3 loop: CASSLGRTGAPNYGYTF. CDR3 in DNA: TGTGCCAGCAGCTTAGGAAGGACGGGAGCTCCAAACTATGGCTACACCTTC.

This clone was recorded only once. The chain couples TRBV30 to TRBJ2-3; 9 bases align to TRBD2. CDR3 length equals 17 residues. V shed 0 bases and J 4 bases; nucleotides not matched to a gene: 11. CDR1 is GTSNPN, CDR2 SVGIG, per germline (reference sequence). The CDR3 sequence: CAWSVRREAGGPDTQYF. Written as DNA, the CDR3 is TGTGCCTGGAGTGTACGAAGGGAAGCGGGGGGCCCAGATACGCAGTATTTT.

The chain combines TRBV10-3 with TRBJ1-2, with 7 bases that match TRBD1. CDR3 size: 10 residues. V shed 9 bases and J 6 bases; nucleotides not matched to a gene: 1. CDR1 is ENHRY and CDR2 is SYGVKD in the germline V gene. The CDR3 DNA reads as TGTGCCATAGGGACAGATGGCTACACCTTC. Its protein product is CAIGTDGYTF.

This rearrangement joins TRBV7-2 to TRBJ2-7, with D maybe TRBD2 (5 bases). The V end lost 6 bases, the J end lost 6 bases, and 15 bases lay between the germline ends. Germline V gene lookup returns CDR1 SGHTA and CDR2 FQGNSA. This CDR3 comprises 13 residues. In DNA, the CDR3 is TGTGCCAGCAGTTATAGCGCGATGGTCGAGCAGTACTTC. Its protein product is CASSYSAMVEQYF.

This chain uses TRBV6-6 with TRBJ2-7; D not certain. V shed 5 bases and J shed 4 bases, with 6 bases lying between them. There are 11 residues in the CDR3. The germline V gene encodes CDR1 MNHNY and CDR2 SVGAGI (reference sequence). CDR3 loop: CASSAEYEQYF. Here the CDR3 DNA reads TGTGCCAGCAGTGCCGAGTACGAGCAGTACTTC.

The chain employs TRBV19 and TRBJ2-3; weak D call: TRBD2 (6 bases). The CDR3 loop spans 14 amino acids. The ends were cut back, 5 bases at V and 8 bases at J, with 17 bases in the middle. Germline V gene lookup returns CDR1 LNHDA and CDR2 SQIVND (reference sequence). The CDR3 nucleotides are TGTGCCAGTAGTTTGACCCTCAGGGAGGCTACGCAGTATTTT. Translation: CASSLTLREATQYF. Full variable domain (missing parts from reference TRBV19 and TRBJ2-3): DGGITQSPKYLFRKEGQNVTLSCEQNLNHDAMYWYRQDPGQGLRLIYYSQIVNDFQKGDIAEGYSVSREKKESFPLTVTSAQKNPTAFYLCASSLTLREATQYFGPGTRLTVL.

This chain connects TRBV12-5 to TRBJ1-6; D unresolved. V lost 6 bases and J 4 bases, leaving 10 bases between the germline ends. Germline V gene lookup returns CDR1 LGHNT and CDR2 FRNRAP. The CDR3 contains 14 residues. The CDR3 nucleotides are TGTGCTAGTGGCCCGGGTTCGTATAATTCACCCCTCCACTTT. It specifies CASGPGSYNSPLHF.

This clone came up a few times. V usage is TRBV30 and J usage is TRBJ1-4, with D maybe TRBD1 (6 bases). V was trimmed by 0 bases and J by 5 bases, leaving 16 bases between them. Germline V gene sequence: CDR1 GTSNPN, CDR2 SVGIG (reference sequence). This CDR3 is 16 amino acids long. The CDR3 here is CAWSVKRGRGNEKLFF. The CDR3 nucleotides read TGTGCCTGGAGTGTAAAGCGAGGCAGGGGCAATGAAAAACTGTTTTTT.

The V call is TRBV5-1, the J call TRBJ1-6; 8 positions agree with TRBD1. Germline V gene data show CDR1 as SGHRS and CDR2 as YFSETQ. This CDR3 is 14 amino acids long. J gave up 7 bases and V 4 bases, and 4 bases lay outside the gene matches. CDR3: CASSPGQGNSPLHF. The DNA for the CDR3 is TGCGCCAGCAGCCCCGGACAGGGAAATTCACCCCTCCACTTT.

The chain joins TRBV30 to TRBJ1-5; TRBD1 might be the D (6 bases). This CDR3 region has 14 residues. V gave up 4 bases and J gave up 7 bases, with 17 bases separating them. Germline values: CDR1 GTSNPN, CDR2 SVGIG (reference sequence). The CDR3 DNA sequence: TGTGCCTGGAACCCGCAGGGGTTTTTACAGCCCCAGCATTTT. Its protein product is CAWNPQGFLQPQHF.